The 31 T cell receptor beta chains in this list originate from one sample, sequenced in a study of blood T cells in healthy people across ages. Then a second PCR, running about 7 to 11 cycles, was carried out with a sample-barcoded 5' primer and a J-beta primer mix. A single record per CDR3 protein comes from TCRdb applying MiXCR to the 5' RACE reads. The profile shows hundreds of thousands of distinct CDR3 sequences, 32% of them singletons. The sample comprised blood. All receptors derive from a woman of 80 years or more in good health.

This clonotype showed up just a few times. This sequence may be a read error, since a much larger clone differs from it by one base. CDR3 sequence reads: CASSPLRDTRYNEQYF. The CDR3 nucleotides are TGTGCCAGCAGCCCTCTCCGGGACACCCGTTACAATGAGCAGTACTTC. V is TRBV6-5 and J is TRBJ2-5; perhaps TRBD1 as D (6 bases). The germline gives CDR1 MNHEY, CDR2 SVGAGI. Trimming cost V 6 bases and J 11 bases, with 28 bases left between them. This CDR3 contains 16 residues.

In its sample, this clonotype was seen once. The gene calls are TRBV2 and TRBJ2-1; 12 nucleotides align to TRBD2. CDR1 is SNHLY and CDR2 is FYNNEI in the germline V gene. The length of the CDR3 is 13 residues. J gave up 7 bases and V 10 bases, and 5 bases lay outside the gene matches. CDR3 nucleotides: TGTGCCAATACCGGGACTAGCGGGAATGAGCAGTTCTTC. As protein: CANTGTSGNEQFF. The variable domain in full, completed from reference TRBV2 and TRBJ2-1, reads EPEVTQTPSHQVTQMGQEVILRCVPISNHLYFYWYRQILGQKVEFLVSFYNNEISEKSEIFDDQFSVERPDGSNFTLKIRSTKLEDSAMYFCANTGTSGNEQFFGPGTRLTVL.

This clonotype was recorded only once. The chain recombines TRBV5-1 with TRBJ1-2; tentatively, D is TRBD1 (5 bases). The CDR3 totals 17 residues. Per germline, CDR1 SGHRS and CDR2 YFSETQ. With 1 base removed from V and 3 bases from J, the gap between germline ends came to 19 bases. CDR3 DNA sequence: TGCGCCAGCAGCTTGACAACCTTGCAGGGCGCATACTATGGCTACACCTTC. It yields the protein CASSLTTLQGAYYGYTF.

The chain links TRBV7-8 to TRBJ2-7; D assignment may be TRBD1 or TRBD2 (6 bases each). The DNA matches TRBJ2-5 better at its end, which makes the J call doubtful. Germline V CDR1 and CDR2: SGHVS, FQNEAQ. The CDR3 length is 15 residues. The CDR3 nucleotides read TGTGCCAGCAGTGAAGGGGGACTCCCCGCAGGGACCCAGTACTTC. Residues: CASSEGGLPAGTQYF.

Ten or more counts support this clonotype. V gene TRBV7-6 combines with J gene TRBJ2-1; TRBD2 agrees at 7 bases. The trim removed 6 bases at V and 0 bases at J, leaving 8 bases unmatched. The CDR3 totals 16 residues. The germline gives CDR1 SGHVS, CDR2 FNYEAQ. The CDR3 loop reads CASSQTGGSSYNEQFF. The CDR3 DNA reads TGTGCCAGCAGTCAAACCGGGGGGAGCTCCTACAATGAGCAGTTCTTC.

This clonotype appeared a few times. V usage is TRBV12-3 or TRBV12-4 and J usage is TRBJ1-4; D is ambiguous. V was pared by 8 bases and J by 5 bases, with 12 bases between. CDR3 length: 13 amino acids. CDR3 DNA sequence: TGTGCCAGCCGAACGGAACCGAATGAAAAACTGTTTTTT. Translating gives CASRTEPNEKLFF.

This clonotype was seen ten or more times. The J gene is TRBJ2-7, the V gene TRBV6-6; 10 bases are a match to TRBD1. V lost 6 bases and J lost 2; bases outside the gene matches: 10. Germline V gene lookup returns CDR1 MNHNY and CDR2 SVGAGI (reference sequence). The CDR3 contains 16 residues. The CDR3 here is CASSPLSGTGAYEQYF. CDR3 DNA: TGTGCCAGCAGCCCCCTCTCCGGGACAGGGGCCTACGAGCAGTACTTC.

On this clonotype itself: A much bigger clone sits one base away, suggesting this may be a read error. The chain joins TRBV5-1 to TRBJ2-4, with unresolved D. The germline V gene encodes CDR1 SGHRS and CDR2 YFSETQ. CDR3 length: 14 residues. The ends were cut back, 3 bases at V and 1 base at J, with 8 bases in the middle. CDR3 region: CASSWYGAKNIQYF. Here the CDR3 DNA reads TGCGCCAGCAGCTGGTACGGGGCCAAAAACATTCAGTACTTC. The full variable domain, in which reference TRBV5-1 and TRBJ2-4 provide the parts outside the CDR3, is KAGVTQTPRYLIKTRGQQVTLSCSPISGHRSVSWYQQTPGQGLQFLFEYFSETQRNKGNFPGRFSGRQFSNSRSEMNVSTLELGDSALYLCASSWYGAKNIQYFGAGTRLSVL.

This clonotype was seen only a few times. The genes are TRBV6-1 and TRBJ1-5; no clear D gene. Trimming stripped 1 base from V and 4 bases from J, with 11 bases between. This CDR3 contains 15 residues. CDR1 and CDR2 (germline): MNHNS, SASEGT. The CDR3 coding sequence is TGTGCCAGCAGTGAAGAAACGGCCATAAATCAGCCCCAGCATTTT. Protein: CASSEETAINQPQHF.

The table lists this clonotype with many counts. V usage is TRBV20-1 and J usage is TRBJ2-5; D is unresolved. This CDR3 spans 10 amino acids. Deletions cut 6 bases from V and 5 bases from J, with 7 bases between. Germline V lookup: CDR1 DFQATT, CDR2 SNEGSKA (reference sequence). CDR3 bases: TGCAGTGCGATGTACGAGACCCAGTACTTC. Protein product: CSAMYETQYF.

In regard to this clonotype: It may be a read error: a sequence one base away is much more abundant. The V call is TRBV27, the J call TRBJ2-7; 12 bases are shared with TRBD1. Germline lookup yields CDR1 MNHEY and CDR2 SMNVEV (reference sequence). The CDR3 covers 21 residues. With 5 bases clipped from V and 7 bases from J, the junction kept 27 bases outside the gene matches. CDR3 nucleotide sequence: TGTGCCAGCAGTCCGCTACCCGGGACAGGGGGCCCCCGGAGCTCCTACAATGAGCAGTACTTC. Its translation is CASSPLPGTGGPRSSYNEQYF.

This clonotype was observed a few times. This CDR3 is CASINPLFGASEAFF. CDR3 DNA: TGTGCCAGCATTAACCCCCTTTTTGGGGCCTCTGAAGCTTTCTTT. The V call is TRBV12-3 or TRBV12-4, the J call TRBJ1-1, with a weak D call TRBD1 (5 bases). This CDR3 comprises 15 residues. V shed 7 bases and J shed 6 bases, with 21 bases lying between them.

This clonotype appeared many times. This chain joins TRBV4-3 and TRBJ1-2; 7 bases agree with TRBD1. Germline CDR1 and CDR2: LGHNA and YSLEER. The CDR3 extends over 18 amino acids. The V and J ends lost 1 base and 3 bases, in that order; junction bases with no gene match: 14. This CDR3 is CASSQAQSFIDRDYGYTF. In DNA, the CDR3 is TGCGCCAGCAGCCAAGCTCAGTCATTTATTGACAGGGACTATGGCTACACCTTC.

This clonotype was counted ten times or more. This sequence joins TRBV7-2 and TRBJ2-3; 7 bases line up with TRBD2. The CDR3 extends over 14 amino acids. The germline gives CDR1 SGHTA, CDR2 FQGNSA. V shed 0 bases, J shed 4 bases, and the junction held 1 base outside the gene matches. CDR3 region: CASSLAGGADTQYF. CDR3 bases: TGTGCCAGCAGCTTAGCGGGGGGGGCAGATACGCAGTATTTT.

This clonotype was counted many times. This chain uses TRBV10-3 with TRBJ2-1; a possible D gene is TRBD1 (8 bases). From germline, CDR1 is ENHRY and CDR2 SYGVKD. The V end was cut by 6 bases, the J end by 6 bases, with 18 bases between. This CDR3 has 15 amino acids. The CDR3 protein is CAISQQGGAGNEQFF. CDR3 DNA sequence: TGTGCCATCAGCCAACAGGGGGGGGCGGGCAATGAGCAGTTCTTC.

This clonotype has ten or more counts. The chain is built from TRBV20-1 and TRBJ2-5; TRBD2 might be the D (6 bases). This CDR3 spans 15 amino acids. Germline-derived CDR1 and CDR2 are DFQATT and SNEGSKA (reference sequence). The V end lost 5 bases, the J end lost 4 bases, and 20 bases lay between the germline ends. CDR3 protein: CSAPRPGSGGETQYF. DNA for the CDR3: TGCAGTGCTCCCCGACCCGGGTCCGGGGGAGAGACCCAGTACTTC.

This clonotype was counted a single time. A single base separates this from a much larger clone, so it may be a read error. This CDR3 is CASSSRAGGQFF. In nucleotides, the CDR3 is TGTGCCAGCAGCTCTCGGGCAGGAGGGCAGTTCTTC. This chain connects TRBV7-2 to TRBJ2-1; tentatively, D is TRBD2 (5 bases). With 4 bases removed from V and 12 bases from J, the gap between germline ends came to 13 bases. This CDR3 is built from 12 residues. Per germline, CDR1 SGHTA and CDR2 FQGNSA.

This clonotype came up many times. The chain uses TRBV7-8 and TRBJ2-7, with no clear D. The germline gives CDR1 SGHVS, CDR2 FQNEAQ. The V end was cut by 2 bases, the J end by 11 bases, with 10 bases between. The CDR3 has 11 residues. CDR3 coding DNA: TGTGCCAGCAGCTTAAACTCCGATGAGTACTTC. It specifies CASSLNSDEYF.

A few counts support this clonotype. The gene calls are TRBV7-2 and TRBJ2-1; D gene unclear. CDR1 is SGHTA and CDR2 is FQGNSA in the germline V gene. V lost 5 bases and J lost 0, with 14 bases in between. This CDR3 has 16 amino acids. DNA for the CDR3: TGTGCCAGCAGCCTCCCAAGGTGGGACTCCTACAATGAGCAGTTCTTC. As protein: CASSLPRWDSYNEQFF.

This clonotype occurred many times. The V gene is TRBV7-2, the J gene TRBJ1-2; tentatively, D is TRBD1 (6 bases). Germline assignment: CDR1 SGHTA and CDR2 FQGNSA. The CDR3 runs to 14 residues. V shed 4 bases and J shed 4 bases, with 13 bases lying between them. The CDR3 is CASSYGGTSYGYTF. The CDR3 nucleotides are TGTGCCAGCAGCTACGGCGGGACAAGCTATGGCTACACCTTC.

The rearrangement links TRBV4-2 to TRBJ2-5; possible D gene TRBD2, 5 bases. The V end was cut by 1 base, the J end by 5 bases, with 20 bases between. Germline-derived CDR1 and CDR2 are LGHNA and YNFKEQ. The CDR3 spans 17 residues. The CDR3 DNA follows: TGTGCCAGCAGCCAAGGGGCCGTATTGGGTGGAGGTGAGACCCAGTACTTC. It yields the protein CASSQGAVLGGGETQYF.

This clonotype was found many times. This chain uses TRBV7-9 with TRBJ2-5; D ambiguous. This CDR3 region has 11 residues. V was shortened by 4 bases and J by 5 bases, with 5 bases between the two germline ends. Germline assignment: CDR1 SEHNR and CDR2 FQNEAQ (reference sequence). CDR3 sequence reads: CASSWQETQYF. The CDR3 region has the DNA TGTGCCAGCAGCTGGCAGGAGACCCAGTACTTC. The full variable domain, in which reference TRBV7-9 and TRBJ2-5 provide the parts outside the CDR3, is DTGVSQNPRHKITKRGQNVTFRCDPISEHNRLYWYRQTLGQGPEFLTYFQNEAQLEKSRLLSDRFSAERPKGSFSTLEIQRTEQGDSAMYLCASSWQETQYFGPGTRLLVL.

This clonotype has ten or more counts. The chain combines TRBV10-3 with TRBJ2-1; 10 bases fit TRBD2. The trim removed 0 bases at V and 5 bases at J, leaving 7 bases unmatched. The CDR3 totals 17 residues. CDR1 and CDR2 from the germline V gene are ENHRY and SYGVKD. The CDR3 sequence is CAISESGGAGGHNEQFF. The CDR3 coding sequence is TGTGCCATCAGTGAGTCGGGTGGAGCGGGGGGGCACAATGAGCAGTTCTTC.

The rearrangement uses TRBV27 and TRBJ1-1; a weak D match, TRBD1 (5 bases). V dropped 7 bases and J dropped 4 bases, with 16 bases sitting between them. Germline lookup yields CDR1 MNHEY and CDR2 SMNVEV (reference sequence). CDR3 length: 14 residues. CDR3 coding DNA: TGTGCCAGCACCGGGACCCCACGGGGCACTGAAGCTTTCTTT. This gives the protein CASTGTPRGTEAFF.

This clonotype was seen many times. The chain couples TRBV4-1 to TRBJ2-4; D remains unclear. V was clipped by 1 base and J by 7 bases, with 14 bases between them. This CDR3 has 15 residues. CDR1 is MGHRA, CDR2 YSYEKL, per germline. In DNA form, the CDR3 reads TGCGCCAGCAGCCAAGGAGACCTCGGTGGGAACATTCAGTACTTC. Encoded protein: CASSQGDLGGNIQYF.

This clonotype came up many times. This chain uses TRBV9 with TRBJ1-2; a possible D gene is TRBD1 (6 bases). Germline assignment: CDR1 SGDLS and CDR2 YYNGEE. V lost 4 bases and J lost 2, with 18 bases in between. This CDR3 comprises 16 residues. CDR3 amino acids: CASSPGHGGRNYGYTF. The CDR3, as DNA: TGTGCCAGCAGCCCCGGGCACGGGGGGCGGAACTATGGCTACACCTTC.

At least ten counts were recorded for this clonotype. The V gene is TRBV28, the J gene TRBJ2-7; perhaps TRBD1 as D (7 bases). In germline, CDR1 is MDHEN, CDR2 SYDVKM. Trimming cost V 8 bases and J 5 bases, with 16 bases left between them. The CDR3 is 13 residues long. The CDR3 bases are TGTGCCAGCCGCCGCGCAGGGGGGAACGAGCAGTACTTC. Encoded protein: CASRRAGGNEQYF.

Points on this clonotype: A read error may be the cause here, since a much bigger clone is one base away. The chain links TRBV7-2 to TRBJ2-1; the D gene is possibly TRBD2 (6 bases). Germline V CDR1 and CDR2: SGHTA, FQGNSA. This CDR3 is built from 12 residues. The CDR3 is CASRYPGDEQVF. CDR3 DNA: TGTGCCAGCAGGTATCCGGGGGATGAGCAGGTCTTC.

This chain links TRBV10-3 with TRBJ1-5; TRBD1 agrees at 8 bases. The CDR3 covers 17 residues. Trimming removed 0 bases from V and 1 base from J; junction bases left unmatched: 5. Germline V gene sequence: CDR1 ENHRY, CDR2 SYGVKD. In nucleotides, the CDR3 is TGTGCCATCAGTGAGTCGTCACAGGGGGTAAGCAATCAGCCCCAGCATTTT. It yields the protein CAISESSQGVSNQPQHF.

The rearrangement links TRBV6-5 to TRBJ1-3; 8 bases map to TRBD1. This CDR3 spans 15 amino acids. In germline, CDR1 is MNHEY, CDR2 SVGAGI. The junction had 10 bases not matched to a gene; V was cut back by 5 bases and J by 7 bases. The CDR3 sequence: CASSNPKDRVNTIYF. CDR3 in DNA: TGTGCCAGCAGTAACCCCAAGGACAGGGTGAACACCATATATTTT.

This clonotype was picked up many times. This chain connects TRBV6-2 or TRBV6-3 to TRBJ1-2; 8 nucleotides agree with TRBD1. Germline-derived CDR1 and CDR2 are MNHEY and SVGEGT. The V segment lost 5 bases and the J segment 6 bases; nucleotides outside the gene matches: 5. The CDR3 loop spans 13 amino acids. For the CDR3, the DNA is TGTGCCAGCAGTGACAGGGGCTGGAATGGCTACACCTTC. Its translation: CASSDRGWNGYTF.